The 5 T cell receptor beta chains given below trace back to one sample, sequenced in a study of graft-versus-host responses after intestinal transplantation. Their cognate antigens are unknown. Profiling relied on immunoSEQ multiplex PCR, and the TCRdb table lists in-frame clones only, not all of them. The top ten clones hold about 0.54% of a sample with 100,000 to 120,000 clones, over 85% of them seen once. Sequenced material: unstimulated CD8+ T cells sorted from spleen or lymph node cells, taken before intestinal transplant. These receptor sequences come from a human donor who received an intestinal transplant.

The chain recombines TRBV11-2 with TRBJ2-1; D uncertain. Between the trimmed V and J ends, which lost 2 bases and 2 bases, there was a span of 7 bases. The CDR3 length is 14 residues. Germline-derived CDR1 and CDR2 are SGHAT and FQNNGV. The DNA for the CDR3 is TGTGCCAGCAGCTTAAACCCCCCCTACAATGAGCAGTTCTTC. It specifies CASSLNPPYNEQFF.

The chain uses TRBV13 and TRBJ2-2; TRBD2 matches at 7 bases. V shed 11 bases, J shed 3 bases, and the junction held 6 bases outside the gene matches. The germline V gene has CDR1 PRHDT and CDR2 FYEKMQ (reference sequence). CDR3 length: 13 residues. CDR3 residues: CAGGSLDTGELFF. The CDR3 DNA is TGTGCCGGCGGGAGTTTGGACACCGGGGAGCTGTTTTTT.

The CDR3 nucleotides are TGTGCCAGCAGCCCAACGGGACTAGCGGACCCATACGAGCAGTACTTC. It specifies CASSPTGLADPYEQYF. The chain combines TRBV7-2 with TRBJ2-7, with 11 bases identical to TRBD2. Losses at the gene ends were 5 bases for V and 4 bases for J; bases not matched to a gene: 10. The CDR3 is 16 residues long. In germline, CDR1 is SGHTA, CDR2 FQGNSA.

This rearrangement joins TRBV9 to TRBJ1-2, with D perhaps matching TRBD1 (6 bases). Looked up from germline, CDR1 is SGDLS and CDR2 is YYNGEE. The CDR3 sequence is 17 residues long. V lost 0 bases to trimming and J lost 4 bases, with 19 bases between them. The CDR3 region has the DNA TGTGCCAGCAGCGTAGGGGCAGTCGGGGGCGACGGCTATGGCTACACCTTC. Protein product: CASSVGAVGGDGYGYTF.

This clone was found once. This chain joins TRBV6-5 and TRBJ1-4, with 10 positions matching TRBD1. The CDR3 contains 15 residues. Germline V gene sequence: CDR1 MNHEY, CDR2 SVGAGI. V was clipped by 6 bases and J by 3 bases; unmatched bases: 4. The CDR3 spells CASRKTGGSNEKLFF. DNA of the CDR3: TGTGCCAGCAGAAAGACAGGGGGCTCTAATGAAAAACTGTTTTTT.